This T cell receptor beta chain emerged from a study of post-analysis software for immune sequencing data. About the study: Included courses were relapsing-remitting and secondary progressive multiple sclerosis; progressive-relapsing multiple sclerosis was also included. General study results and limits: Compared against controls, patients with multiple sclerosis displayed significantly lower normalized Chao1 diversity. In patients, about 5 TRBV segments were more frequent than in controls, with TRBV5-6, TRBV5-1 and TRBV20-1 among them.

The TCR beta cDNA libraries contained unique molecular identifiers. Researchers reported 400,000 to 600,000 cDNA molecules coming from around 1 to 9.1 million T cells. TCRdb analysed the PCR reads with MiXCR anew, one entry per CDR3 protein. The sample lists fewer than 850,000 distinct CDR3 sequences, 25% to 30% occurring once. V dropped 2 bases and J dropped 6 bases, with 14 bases sitting between them. CDR3 length: 15 amino acids. CDR1 SGHTA and CDR2 FQGNSA come from the germline V gene. This clonotype was seen more than once but under ten times. Its antigen is not identified. The sequencing input was blood. V usage is TRBV7-2 and J usage is TRBJ1-5; tentative D call: TRBD1 (5 bases). The sequence was obtained from a girl aged 5 to 17 with multiple sclerosis. This CDR3 is CASSLIATEGQPQHF. The CDR3 DNA reads as TGTGCCAGCAGCTTAATAGCGACAGAGGGTCAGCCCCAGCATTTT. Together with reference TRBV7-2 and TRBJ1-5, the CDR3 gives the full variable domain: GAGVSQSPSNKVTEKGKDVELRCDPISGHTALYWYRQSLGQGLEFLIYFQGNSAPDKSGLPSDRFSAERTGGSVSTLTIQRTQQEDSAVYLCASSLIATEGQPQHFGDGTRLSIL.